This is a list of T cell receptor beta chains from one sample in a study of blood T cell repertoires in COVID-19. Sequenced by immunoSEQ multiplex PCR; TCRdb stores in-frame clones only, minus some. The data hold some 180,000 clones, with approximately 80% observed a single time. The sample was peripheral blood. These receptors were obtained from a man aged 50 to 60 who had recovered from COVID-19. The conserved cysteine and the conserved F or W are not part of the CDR3 here. Each record gives: V gene, CDR3 protein.

V: TRBV9
CDR3: ASSVAALTEQY

V: TRBV27
CDR3: ASSLPGQVNEQY

V: TRBV6-5
CDR3: ASSSSGTATDTQY

V: TRBV11-3
CDR3: ASSFAGPYNEQF

V: TRBV4-2
CDR3: ASSYGERTDTQY

V: TRBV30
CDR3: AWNQGKGSPLH

V: TRBV5-1
CDR3: ASSLDFGGSYHEQY

V: TRBV29-1
CDR3: SVDGRGVSTDTQY

V: TRBV29-1
CDR3: SVEQGDPYEQY

V: TRBV14
CDR3: ASSKGTYQPQH

V: TRBV5-1
CDR3: ASSPGLQNGYT

V: TRBV7-9
CDR3: ASSQGQHYGYT

V: TRBV19
CDR3: ASSKGLAPDTQY

V: TRBV2
CDR3: ASSREAGATGELF

V: TRBV11-2
CDR3: ASSGLAGVGDTQY

V: TRBV27
CDR3: ASSFPRPGLAGVRYNEQF

V: TRBV15
CDR3: ATGEAAGVGYEQY

V: TRBV11-3
CDR3: ASSLGQGSGELF

V: TRBV19
CDR3: ATRVQGRADTQY

V: TRBV7-7
CDR3: ASSQGRNQETQY

V: TRBV24-1
CDR3: ATSDRVSNTGELF

V: TRBV7-2
CDR3: ASSLWFREETQY

V: TRBV28
CDR3: ASSLGSAGTEAF

V: TRBV11-3
CDR3: ASSPTSADEQF

V: TRBV30
CDR3: AWSVGLANSYEQY

V: TRBV9
CDR3: ASSMTGGIGELF

V: TRBV18
CDR3: ASSPRGQGGVTEAF

V: TRBV7-8
CDR3: ASSLSLSVDEQY